The present entry profiles one T cell receptor (beta chain) with its context. The antigen is undetermined. The PCR had 60 Vbeta and 13 Jbeta primers. Sequencing used immunoSEQ multiplex PCR; TCRdb keeps in-frame clones, though not all of them. The sample comprises more than 95,000 clones, roughly 75% of which are singletons, and 11% rests with the top ten. This sample is part of a study of cytomegalovirus exposure and HLA in healthy donors. The study's findings and limits: Within an earlier analysis, most TCR beta V segments proved productive either about 90% or about 30% of the time. What TCR beta sequences reportedly achieved was accurate prediction of HLA-A and HLA-B alleles in most subjects.

From germline, CDR1 is WNHNN and CDR2 SYGVQD (reference sequence). With 4 bases clipped from V and 6 bases from J, the junction kept 4 bases outside the gene matches. The CDR3 loop spans 14 amino acids. The sequence derives from a man aged 30 to 39 in good health and CMV-seropositive. The chain joins TRBV10-1 to TRBJ2-2; 8 bases are a match to TRBD1. Sequenced: PBMCs. This chain's CDR3 is CASSGTGYPGELFF. The CDR3 DNA sequence: TGCGCCAGCAGTGGGACAGGGTACCCCGGGGAGCTGTTTTTT.